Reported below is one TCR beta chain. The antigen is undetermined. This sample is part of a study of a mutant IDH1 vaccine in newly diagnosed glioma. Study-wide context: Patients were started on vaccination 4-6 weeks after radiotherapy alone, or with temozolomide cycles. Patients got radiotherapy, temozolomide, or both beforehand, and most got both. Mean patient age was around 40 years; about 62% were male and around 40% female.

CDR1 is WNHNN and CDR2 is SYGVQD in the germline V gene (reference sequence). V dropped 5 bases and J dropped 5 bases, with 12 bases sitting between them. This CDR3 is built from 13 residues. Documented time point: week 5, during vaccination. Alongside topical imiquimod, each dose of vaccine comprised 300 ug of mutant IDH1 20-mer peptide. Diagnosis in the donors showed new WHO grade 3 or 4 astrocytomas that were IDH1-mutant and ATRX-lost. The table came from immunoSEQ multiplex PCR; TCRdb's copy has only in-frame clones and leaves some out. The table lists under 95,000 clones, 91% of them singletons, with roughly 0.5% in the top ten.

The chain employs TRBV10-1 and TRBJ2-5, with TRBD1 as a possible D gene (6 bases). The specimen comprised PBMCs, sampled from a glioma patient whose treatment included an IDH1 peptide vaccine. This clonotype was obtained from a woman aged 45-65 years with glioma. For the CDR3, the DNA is TGCGCCAGCAGTTTACAGGGTGGGGAGACCCAGTACTTC. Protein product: CASSLQGGETQYF.